This T cell receptor (beta chain) came from a study of identical twins. Study-wide points: Alpha sequences out of frame and shared by twins had excess low generation probability. Twin sharing of out-of-frame TCR alpha was underestimated by models in monozygotic pairs. Invariant populations such as MAIT and iNKT cells could partly muddle zero-insertion analyses.

From germline, CDR1 is MNHEY and CDR2 SVGAGI. The junction had 8 bases not matched to a gene; V was cut back by 5 bases and J by 10 bases. CDR3 length: 15 amino acids. Using its own MiXCR run on the 5' RACE reads, TCRdb lists one record per CDR3 protein. The sample contains fewer than 450,000 distinct CDR3 sequences, roughly 10% of which appear only once. A word on this clonotype: Its target is unknown.

This receptor was identified in a woman aged 45-59 years in good health. This chain links TRBV6-5 with TRBJ2-1; 13 bases line up with TRBD2. The sequenced sample was naive T cells sorted from blood. CDR3 bases: TGTGCCAGCAGTCGACTAGCGGGAGGCCTCGCGGAGCAGTTCTTC. Amino acids: CASSRLAGGLAEQFF.